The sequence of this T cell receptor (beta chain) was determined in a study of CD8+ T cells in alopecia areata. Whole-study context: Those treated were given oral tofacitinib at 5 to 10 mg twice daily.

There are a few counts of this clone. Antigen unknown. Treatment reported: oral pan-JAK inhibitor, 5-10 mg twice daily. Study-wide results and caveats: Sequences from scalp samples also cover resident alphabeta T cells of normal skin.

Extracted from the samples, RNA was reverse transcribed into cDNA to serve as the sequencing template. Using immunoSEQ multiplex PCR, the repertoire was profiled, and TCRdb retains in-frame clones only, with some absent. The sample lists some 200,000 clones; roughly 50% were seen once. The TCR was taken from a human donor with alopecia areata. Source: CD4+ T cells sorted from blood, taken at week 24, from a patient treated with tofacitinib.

The CDR3 DNA sequence: TGTGCCATCAGGACTTTTACAGGGACCAAGTACACTGAAGCTTTCTTT. Translation: CAIRTFTGTKYTEAFF. V gene TRBV10-3 combines with J gene TRBJ1-1, with TRBD1 as a possible D gene (6 bases). V was pared by 6 bases and J by 3 bases, with 20 bases between. This CDR3 has 16 residues. Germline V CDR1 and CDR2: ENHRY, SYGVKD.